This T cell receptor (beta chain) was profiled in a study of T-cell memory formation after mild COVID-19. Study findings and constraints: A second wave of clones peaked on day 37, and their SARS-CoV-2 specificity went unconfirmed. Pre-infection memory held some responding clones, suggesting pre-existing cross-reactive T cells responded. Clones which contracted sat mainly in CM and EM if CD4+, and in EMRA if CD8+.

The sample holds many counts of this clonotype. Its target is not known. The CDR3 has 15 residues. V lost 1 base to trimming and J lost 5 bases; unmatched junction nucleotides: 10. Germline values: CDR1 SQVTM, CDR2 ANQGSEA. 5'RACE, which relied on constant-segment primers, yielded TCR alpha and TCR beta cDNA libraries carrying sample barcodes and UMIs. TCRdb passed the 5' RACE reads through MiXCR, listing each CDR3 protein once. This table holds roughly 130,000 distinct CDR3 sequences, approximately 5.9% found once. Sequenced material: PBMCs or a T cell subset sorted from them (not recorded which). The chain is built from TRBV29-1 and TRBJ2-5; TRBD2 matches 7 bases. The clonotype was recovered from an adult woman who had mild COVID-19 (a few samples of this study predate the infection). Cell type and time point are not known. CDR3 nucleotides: TGCAGCGTTGAAGTAGGAGGACGGGAGGACGAGACCCAGTACTTC. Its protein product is CSVEVGGREDETQYF.